The rows below give T cell receptor beta chains drawn from one sample of a study of blood T cell repertoires in COVID-19. The repertoire was sequenced with immunoSEQ multiplex PCR; TCRdb's copy has only in-frame clones and lacks some. The sample has about 110,000 clones, more than 80% seen once. Source material: peripheral blood. The receptor source for this set is a woman aged 45 to 65 with acute or convalescent COVID-19. Both conserved end residues are part of each CDR3.

v_call: TRBV18
cdr3_aa: CASSLTSIRQGGNSPLHF

v_call: TRBV30
cdr3_aa: CAWSYTGGKPQHF

v_call: TRBV3-1/TRBV3-2
cdr3_aa: CASSQRGGQPQHF

v_call: TRBV4-1
cdr3_aa: CASSQRFDREKNTGELFF

v_call: TRBV24-1
cdr3_aa: CATSGLGGGTDTQYF

v_call: TRBV5-4
cdr3_aa: CASSLSGGGNTIYF

v_call: TRBV9
cdr3_aa: CASSDRQGELFF

v_call: TRBV24-1
cdr3_aa: CATSDSSKQVNEQFF

v_call: TRBV10-3
cdr3_aa: CAISVLGAGDTGELFF

v_call: TRBV29-1
cdr3_aa: CSVMSLTAYEQYF

v_call: TRBV12-5
cdr3_aa: CASGHAVAAEQFF

v_call: TRBV2
cdr3_aa: CASRAPGGFQPQHF

v_call: TRBV15
cdr3_aa: CATSRDPGFDQYF

v_call: TRBV28
cdr3_aa: CATQERGHYEQYF

v_call: TRBV10-3
cdr3_aa: CATRGEDEKLFF

v_call: TRBV7-9
cdr3_aa: CASSLRQGANTEAFF

v_call: TRBV29-1
cdr3_aa: CSVEPGITDTQYF

v_call: TRBV29-1
cdr3_aa: CSVSVGRDYGYTF

v_call: TRBV27
cdr3_aa: CASSPRGGERGRETQYF

v_call: TRBV7-8
cdr3_aa: CASSPPAGGGSTDTQYF

v_call: TRBV5-5
cdr3_aa: CASSQYRGGTEAFF

v_call: TRBV5-8
cdr3_aa: CASDQGRATDTQYF

v_call: TRBV7-2
cdr3_aa: CASSEGREGDNEQFF

v_call: TRBV19
cdr3_aa: CASTVDRRAGNTIYF

v_call: TRBV25-1
cdr3_aa: CASSVSTEAFF

v_call: TRBV5-1
cdr3_aa: CASSKDRTGGYTF

v_call: TRBV3-1/TRBV3-2
cdr3_aa: CASSLSGGPETQYF

v_call: TRBV7-6
cdr3_aa: CASSSQDRAYEQYF

v_call: TRBV6-5
cdr3_aa: CASSFGPGRETQYF

v_call: TRBV30
cdr3_aa: CAWRDRGEYEQYF

v_call: TRBV19
cdr3_aa: CASSVQGYTEAFF

v_call: TRBV2
cdr3_aa: CASSLALRGGYTF

v_call: TRBV11-2
cdr3_aa: CASSLVAGDTQYF

v_call: TRBV12-3/TRBV12-4
cdr3_aa: CASSLGLINEQFF

v_call: TRBV9
cdr3_aa: CASSARLAGVQPNNEQFF

v_call: TRBV27
cdr3_aa: CASSLLTPGQGTGELFF

v_call: TRBV7-8
cdr3_aa: CASSRGQGAAQPQHF

v_call: TRBV19
cdr3_aa: CASSLLRQGARSQPQHF

v_call: TRBV7-9
cdr3_aa: CASSLIQGDSVNNEQFF

v_call: TRBV19
cdr3_aa: CASSFSRGSSTGSYEQYF

v_call: TRBV7-2
cdr3_aa: CASSPFEGQGGETQYF

v_call: TRBV9
cdr3_aa: CASSVGQGVDEQFF

v_call: TRBV21-1
cdr3_aa: CASSKEGWGDQPQHF

v_call: TRBV20-1
cdr3_aa: CSASRDRNTGELFF

v_call: TRBV1
cdr3_aa: CTKRQSGYTF

v_call: TRBV6-5
cdr3_aa: CASRRQGGNYGYTF

v_call: TRBV18
cdr3_aa: CASSPGGLGTEAFF

v_call: TRBV11-2
cdr3_aa: CASSHAPGGHNEQFF

v_call: TRBV5-1
cdr3_aa: CASSFPQGQGMETQYF

v_call: TRBV18
cdr3_aa: CASSPPSRQYSYEQYF

v_call: TRBV19
cdr3_aa: CASSIGIRGEQYF

v_call: TRBV11-1
cdr3_aa: CASSFRTGQTEAFF

v_call: TRBV15
cdr3_aa: CATRTGVPYNEQFF

v_call: TRBV2
cdr3_aa: CASSPGAGELFF

v_call: TRBV11-2
cdr3_aa: CASSSLAGGRETQYF